This T cell receptor beta chain was captured in a study of PD-L1 blockade in urothelial cancer (dated by TCRdb to the late 2010s). For context, the study as a whole: All patients started therapy in about 2014 and received atezolizumab 1,200 mg intravenously every 3 weeks. Approximately 30 patients had pretreatment blood TCR-seq, some 24 had at least one posttreatment blood collection, and some 24 had tumor TCR-seq. TCR sequencing covered pretreatment tumor samples and matched, serially collected peripheral blood taken before and after atezolizumab treatment. Blood samples were analyzed 3 weeks after the start of treatment (second dose) and 6 weeks after the start of treatment. Durable clinical benefit was defined as progression-free survival longer than 6 months, and TCR features were also tested against progression-free and overall survival. About nine tenths of the roughly 29 patients were identified as males with urothelial cancer of bladder origin, and a prior smoking history was reported by 18 of 29 patients. Blood samples gave a median of approximately 150,000 T cells and tens of thousands of unique TCRs, with a median clonality of approximately 0.078. In the same patients, pretreatment tumors underwent whole exome sequencing and RNA sequencing in addition to TCR sequencing. Durable clinical benefit was achieved by nine patients and was not achieved by 20 patients. An ECOG performance status of 0 or 1 was recorded for the patients, and 0 to 3 prior chemotherapy regimens had been received by the patients. The study was an exploratory multi-omic analysis of somatic, immune and clinical correlates of response to PD-L1 blockade with atezolizumab in urothelial cancer. Points the paper makes about the study in general: Because the sample size was small (n ≈ 30) and many exploratory analyses were performed, the results are intended to be hypothesis-generating. Improved progression-free and overall survival was associated with having pretreatment peripheral blood TCR clonality below the median. Among patients with durable benefit, tumor-associated TCR clones showed greater expansion in peripheral blood 3 weeks after treatment started (n ≈ 23, p = 0.022).

Spanning cysteine to phenylalanine, the CDR3 consists of 16 amino acids. Only the CDR3 region is kept as DNA, spanning 48 bases read in frame from base 1. As regards this clone: No antigen is known for it. The input lacks base qualities; no much larger clone sits a single base away.

Each PCR received spiked-in synthetic TCR analog templates so that absolute template abundance could be estimated from read counts. The immunoSEQ assay used bias-controlled V and J gene primers to amplify TCRbeta CDR3 regions from genomic DNA. Sequencing of rearranged TCRbeta segments was performed at approximately 20X coverage. The original pipeline was this. Sequencing errors were corrected by clustering, and CDR3s were annotated against IMGT so that V, D and J genes could be assigned. Downstream analyses used only productive TCRbeta rearrangements and left out out-of-frame or stop-codon sequences. Clonality was calculated as one minus the Shannon entropy normalized by the log of the number of unique productive sequences. Fisher's exact test with Benjamini-Hochberg correction, at a threshold of adjusted p below 0.01, was used to find clones that differed between time points or between blood and tumor. This immuneACCESS table, as held by TCRdb, lists in-frame sequences with V and J called but not all clones. Of the missing ones, under half trace to an unresolved V gene in checked studies; the others have no known cause. V and J calls and clone size follow that table, whereas D and trimming were derived from the DNA. For this sample the table gives 35,000 to 40,000 clones, of which 82% were detected only once. The top ten hold 3.5% of the sample.

A total of some 30 patients with locally advanced or metastatic urothelial carcinoma, treated at Memorial Sloan Kettering on a trial protocol, made up the cohort. Peripheral blood mononuclear cells were collected pretreatment and during treatment, with between 1 and 8 total time points per patient. The Qiagen DNeasy Blood extraction kit was used to purify genomic DNA from total PBMCs and from tumor samples. PBMCs were collected pretreatment and during treatment, and were isolated and stored as previously described. Here the chain combines TRBV21-1 and TRBJ2-7; TRBD2 is the table's D call, not checked against the DNA. TRBV21-1 is classified as a pseudogene. Sequences were derived from PBMCs, sampled around atezolizumab (anti-PD-L1) treatment. This TCR came from an older man with urothelial cancer. The CDR3 protein sequence reads: CASSKELAVSSYEQYF. The DNA sequence follows: TGTGCCAGCAGCAAAGAACTAGCGGTTAGCTCTTACGAGCAGTACTTC.